These 10 T cell receptor beta chains were sequenced from one sample in a study of regulatory T cells in long-lasting Graves disease. The time point is: persistent/refractory GD, antithyroid drugs over 5 years with positive TRAb. From PBMCs, RNA was extracted and then used to make the TCR library. In building TCR beta libraries, iRepertoire HTBI primers were used together with Arm-PCR of CDR3 regions. TCRdb re-called the multiplex PCR reads through MiXCR, storing one row per CDR3 protein. The table includes a few hundred thousand distinct CDR3 sequences, roughly 24% detected once. The sequences come from peripheral blood mononuclear cells (PBMCs), collected when the disease was refractory, from a patient treated with antithyroid drugs. The receptors come from a woman between 40 and 55 years old with Graves disease.

Of note for this clonotype: A single base separates this from a much larger clone, so it may be a read error. This chain uses TRBV11-2 with TRBJ2-7, with 8 bases matching TRBD1. The CDR3 spans 15 residues. Trimming removed 6 bases from V and 3 bases from J; junction bases left unmatched: 10. Germline loops: CDR1 SGHAT, CDR2 FQNNGV. The CDR3 reads CASRVDRAIYYEQYF. Here the CDR3 DNA reads TGTGCCAGCAGGGTGGACAGGGCCATATACTACGAGCAGTACTTC.

This sequence joins TRBV6-1 and TRBJ2-7, with D possibly TRBD2 on 6 matching bases. Trimming left V 4 bases short and J 4 bases short, with 14 bases between. CDR3 length: 14 residues. The germline CDR1 and CDR2 sequences are MNHNS and SASEGT. For the CDR3, the DNA is TGTGCCAGCAGTGCCCGTCCCGGGAGATACGAGCAGTACTTC. It is translated as CASSARPGRYEQYF.

This clonotype has only a few counts. The chain has TRBV7-8 and TRBJ2-2; possible D gene TRBD2, 6 bases. Trimming cost V 5 bases and J 3 bases, with 22 bases left between them. The CDR3 has 18 residues. The germline gives CDR1 SGHVS, CDR2 FQNEAQ. The CDR3 nucleotides read TGTGCCAGCAGCGCCGAGGGTAGCGGCCTCAAATACACCGGGGAGCTGTTTTTT. It specifies CASSAEGSGLKYTGELFF.

This clonotype was found many times. The gene calls are TRBV27 and TRBJ1-1, with a tentative D call TRBD1 (6 bases). Germline V lookup: CDR1 MNHEY, CDR2 SMNVEV (reference sequence). The CDR3 is 21 residues long. Trimming stripped 3 bases from V and 0 bases from J, with 29 bases between. The CDR3 DNA sequence: TGTGCCAGCAGTTTCGTGCGTCGCTTGGACAGTCCAAAATTCATGAACACTGAAGCTTTCTTT. Encoded protein: CASSFVRRLDSPKFMNTEAFF.

This clonotype was observed at least ten times. The gene calls are TRBV2 and TRBJ2-5; D is perhaps TRBD1 (6 bases). CDR1 SNHLY and CDR2 FYNNEI come from the germline V gene. V lost 6 bases and J lost 7, with 18 bases in between. This CDR3 region has 14 residues. This CDR3 reads CASSDDRLIGTQYF. The CDR3 DNA follows: TGTGCCAGCAGCGACGACAGGCTGATTGGGACCCAGTACTTC. The variable domain in full, completed from reference TRBV2 and TRBJ2-5, reads EPEVTQTPSHQVTQMGQEVILRCVPISNHLYFYWYRQILGQKVEFLVSFYNNEISEKSEIFDDQFSVERPDGSNFTLKIRSTKLEDSAMYFCASSDDRLIGTQYFGPGTRLLVL.

V gene TRBV29-1 combines with J gene TRBJ2-1; D might be TRBD1 (7 bases). The V end lost 6 bases, the J end lost 7 bases, and 13 bases lay between the germline ends. The CDR3 extends over 12 amino acids. The germline CDR1 and CDR2 sequences are SQVTM and ANQGSEA. For the CDR3, the DNA is TGCAGCGTCCTGGCGGGACAGAATGAGCAGTTCTTC. This gives the protein CSVLAGQNEQFF.

This clonotype was observed a few times. The chain uses TRBV7-9 and TRBJ2-1; TRBD2 matches at 13 bases. With 4 bases clipped from V and 5 bases from J, the junction kept 5 bases outside the gene matches. CDR1 is SEHNR and CDR2 is FQNEAQ in the germline V gene (reference sequence). The CDR3 contains 16 residues. The CDR3 DNA reads as TGTGCCAGCAGCTCCCAAACTAGCGGGAGGGACAATGAGCAGTTCTTC. Protein sequence: CASSSQTSGRDNEQFF.

This clonotype occurred many times. The chain recombines TRBV28 with TRBJ1-6; D ambiguous. In germline, CDR1 is MDHEN, CDR2 SYDVKM. With 7 bases removed from V and 4 bases from J, the gap between germline ends came to 14 bases. The CDR3 consists of 15 residues. The CDR3 protein is CASNGVTFYNSPLHF. In nucleotides, the CDR3 is TGTGCCAGCAATGGCGTGACCTTTTATAATTCACCCCTCCACTTT.

This sequence joins TRBV28 and TRBJ2-1; TRBD2 matches 7 bases. The CDR3 contains 15 residues. CDR1 MDHEN and CDR2 SYDVKM come from the germline V gene. Losses at the gene ends were 5 bases for V and 7 bases for J; bases not matched to a gene: 11. The CDR3 here is CASSRYGGGMNEQFF. In DNA form, the CDR3 reads TGTGCCAGCAGTCGGTACGGGGGAGGGATGAATGAGCAGTTCTTC.

The rearrangement links TRBV9 to TRBJ1-1, with no clear D. V was pared by 2 bases and J by 3 bases, with 11 bases between. Germline CDR1 SGDLS, CDR2 YYNGEE. The CDR3 sequence is 14 residues long. CDR3 protein: CASSVETRDTEAFF. The CDR3 nucleotides read TGTGCCAGCAGCGTCGAGACAAGGGACACTGAAGCTTTCTTT.